This TCR beta chain is from a study of blood T cell repertoires in COVID-19. The V gene's germline CDR1 is SEHNR and CDR2 FQNEAQ (reference sequence). With 4 bases removed from V and 8 bases from J, the gap between germline ends came to 8 bases. The length of the CDR3 is 12 residues. Profiled with immunoSEQ multiplex PCR; TCRdb holds only in-frame clones, not every one. The data show roughly 250,000 clones, about 88% seen once. The chain recombines TRBV7-9 with TRBJ1-4, with no clear D. This sequence originates from a middle-aged woman who had recovered from COVID-19. Source material: peripheral blood. The CDR3 loop is CASSSSEEKLFF. In DNA, the CDR3 is TGTGCCAGCAGCTCCTCCGAGGAAAAACTGTTTTTT.